This TCR beta chain originates from a study of human T cells and chemical hapten exposure. Time point given: patch test 3, about 24 weeks after DPC sensitization. Treatment of the sample: therapeutic diphenylcyclopropenone sensitization with weekly scalp DPC. TCRdb independently ran MiXCR on the RACE reads; one entry per CDR3 protein. The data show around 150,000 distinct CDR3 sequences, 28% seen once. This CDR3 has 16 residues. V lost 3 bases to trimming and J lost 2 bases, with 14 bases between them. The germline CDR1 and CDR2 sequences are LNHDA and SQIVND (reference sequence). Notes on the study in general: Among TCRs, those above 1 in 1000 frequency were unaffected by DPC sensitization.

Points on this clonotype: The antigen remains unidentified.

The source was whole blood, collected in connection with sensitization to the hapten diphenylcyclopropenone (DPC). The sequence was obtained from a woman aged 18-30 years with alopecia areata. Some clones in this sample may be carry-over from other donors' samples. The chain couples TRBV19 to TRBJ2-1, with a weak D call TRBD1 (6 bases). The CDR3 protein is CASSILGAPPYNEQFF. CDR3 DNA: TGTGCCAGTAGTATTTTGGGGGCTCCTCCCTACAATGAGCAGTTCTTC.